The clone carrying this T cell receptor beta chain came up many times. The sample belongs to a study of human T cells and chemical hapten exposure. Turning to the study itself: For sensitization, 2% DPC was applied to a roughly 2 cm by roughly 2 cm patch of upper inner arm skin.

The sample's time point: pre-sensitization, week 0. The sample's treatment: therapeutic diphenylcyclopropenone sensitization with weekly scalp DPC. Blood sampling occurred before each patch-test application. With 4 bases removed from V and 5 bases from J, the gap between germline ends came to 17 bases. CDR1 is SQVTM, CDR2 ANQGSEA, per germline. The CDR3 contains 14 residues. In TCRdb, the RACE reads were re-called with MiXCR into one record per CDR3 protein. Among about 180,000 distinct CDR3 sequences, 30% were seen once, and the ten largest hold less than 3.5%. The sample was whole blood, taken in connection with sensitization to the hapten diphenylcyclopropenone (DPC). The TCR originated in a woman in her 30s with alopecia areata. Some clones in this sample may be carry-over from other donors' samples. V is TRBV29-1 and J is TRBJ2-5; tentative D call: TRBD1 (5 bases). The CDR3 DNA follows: TGCAGCGTTGGCGTAGCATCCAGGGTGGAGACCCAGTACTTC. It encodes CSVGVASRVETQYF.